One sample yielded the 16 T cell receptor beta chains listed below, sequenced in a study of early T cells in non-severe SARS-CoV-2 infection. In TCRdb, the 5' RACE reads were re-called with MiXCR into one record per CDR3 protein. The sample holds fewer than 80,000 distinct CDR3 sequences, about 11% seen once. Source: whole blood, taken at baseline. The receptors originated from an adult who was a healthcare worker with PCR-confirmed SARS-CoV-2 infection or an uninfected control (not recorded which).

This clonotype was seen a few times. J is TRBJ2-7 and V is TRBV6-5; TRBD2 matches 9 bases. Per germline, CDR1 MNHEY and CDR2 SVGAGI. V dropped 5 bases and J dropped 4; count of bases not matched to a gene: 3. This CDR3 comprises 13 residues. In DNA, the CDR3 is TGTGCCAGCAGTAGCGGGGGGTTATACGAGCAGTACTTC. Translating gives CASSSGGLYEQYF.

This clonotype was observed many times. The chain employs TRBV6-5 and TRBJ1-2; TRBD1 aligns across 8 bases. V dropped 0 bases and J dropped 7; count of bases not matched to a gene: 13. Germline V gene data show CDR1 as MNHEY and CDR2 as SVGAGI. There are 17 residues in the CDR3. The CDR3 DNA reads TGTGCCAGCAGTTACTCCACTTCAGGACAGGGTCCCTCTGGCTACACCTTC. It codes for CASSYSTSGQGPSGYTF.

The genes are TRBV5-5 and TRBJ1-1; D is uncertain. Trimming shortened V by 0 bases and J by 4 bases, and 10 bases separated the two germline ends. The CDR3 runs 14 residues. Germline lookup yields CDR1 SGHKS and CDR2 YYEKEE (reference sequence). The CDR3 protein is CASSLVAALTEAFF. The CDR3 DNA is TGTGCCAGCAGCTTGGTTGCGGCCCTCACTGAAGCTTTCTTT.

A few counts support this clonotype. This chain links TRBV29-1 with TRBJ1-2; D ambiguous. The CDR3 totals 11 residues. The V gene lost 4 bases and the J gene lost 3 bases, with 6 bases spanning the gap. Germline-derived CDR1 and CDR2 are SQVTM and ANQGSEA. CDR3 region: CSVGADYGYTF. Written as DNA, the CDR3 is TGCAGCGTTGGGGCCGACTATGGCTACACCTTC.

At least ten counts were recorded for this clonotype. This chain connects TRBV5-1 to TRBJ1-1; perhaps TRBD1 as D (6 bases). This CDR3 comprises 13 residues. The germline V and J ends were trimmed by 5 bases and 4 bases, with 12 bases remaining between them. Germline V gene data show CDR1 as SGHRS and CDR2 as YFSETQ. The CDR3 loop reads CASRAGESTEAFF. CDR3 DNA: TGCGCCAGCAGAGCAGGGGAGAGCACTGAAGCTTTCTTT.

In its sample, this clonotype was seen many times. CDR3 nucleotide sequence: TGTGCCAGTGACAGGGTCGGGGAGACCCAGTACTTC. Its protein is CASDRVGETQYF. This chain links TRBV6-1 with TRBJ2-5; 7 positions match TRBD1. Germline V gene data show CDR1 as MNHNS and CDR2 as SASEGT. Trimming at V came to 9 bases and at J to 5 bases, leaving 6 bases not matched to a gene. CDR3 length equals 12 residues.

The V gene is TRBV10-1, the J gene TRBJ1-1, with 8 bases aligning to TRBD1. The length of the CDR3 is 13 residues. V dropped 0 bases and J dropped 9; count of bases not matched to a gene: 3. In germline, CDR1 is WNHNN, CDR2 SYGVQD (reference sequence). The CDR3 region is CASSESGQAQAFF. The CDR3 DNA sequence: TGCGCCAGCAGTGAGTCGGGACAGGCCCAAGCTTTCTTT.

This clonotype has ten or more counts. The DNA of the CDR3 is TGTGCCACCCTCAAACTGGGGGTGGATACGCAGTATTTT. The encoded protein is CATLKLGVDTQYF. The rearrangement uses TRBV6-1 and TRBJ2-3; tentatively, D is TRBD1 or TRBD2 (5 bases each). The CDR3 contains 13 residues. Germline assignment: CDR1 MNHNS and CDR2 SASEGT. V was pared by 10 bases and J by 6 bases, with 17 bases between.

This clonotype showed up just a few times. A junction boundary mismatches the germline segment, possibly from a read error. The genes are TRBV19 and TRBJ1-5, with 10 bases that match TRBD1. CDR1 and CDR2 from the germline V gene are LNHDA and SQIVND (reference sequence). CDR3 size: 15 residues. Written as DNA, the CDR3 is TGTGCCAGTAGTATTGGACAGGGGGGACATCACCCCCAGCATTTT. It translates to CASSIGQGGHHPQHF.

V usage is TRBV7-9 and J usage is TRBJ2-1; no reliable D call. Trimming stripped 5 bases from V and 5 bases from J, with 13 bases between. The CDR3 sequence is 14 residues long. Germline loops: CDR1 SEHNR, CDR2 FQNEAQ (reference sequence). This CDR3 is CASSLNSPDNEQFF. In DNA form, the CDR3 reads TGTGCCAGCAGCCTAAACTCCCCCGACAATGAGCAGTTCTTC. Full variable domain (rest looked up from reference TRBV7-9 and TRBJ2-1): DTGVSQNPRHKITKRGQNVTFRCDPISEHNRLYWYRQTLGQGPEFLTYFQNEAQLEKSRLLSDRFSAERPKGSFSTLEIQRTEQGDSAMYLCASSLNSPDNEQFFGPGTRLTVL.

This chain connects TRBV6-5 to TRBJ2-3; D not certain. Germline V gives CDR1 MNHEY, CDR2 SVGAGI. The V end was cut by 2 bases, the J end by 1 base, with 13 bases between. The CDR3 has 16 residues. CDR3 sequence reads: CASSYGPEERTDTQYF. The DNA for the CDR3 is TGTGCCAGCAGTTACGGGCCCGAGGAACGCACAGATACGCAGTATTTT.

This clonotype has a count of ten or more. CDR3 bases: TGTGCCACCAGCCCAGCGGGGGCGATTACTGGGGAGCTGTTTTTT. Amino acid sequence: CATSPAGAITGELFF. J is TRBJ2-2 and V is TRBV15, with TRBD2 matching over 8 bases. Germline V lookup: CDR1 LNHNV, CDR2 YYDKDF (reference sequence). The V and J ends lost 5 bases and 8 bases, in that order; junction bases with no gene match: 10. This CDR3 is built from 15 residues.

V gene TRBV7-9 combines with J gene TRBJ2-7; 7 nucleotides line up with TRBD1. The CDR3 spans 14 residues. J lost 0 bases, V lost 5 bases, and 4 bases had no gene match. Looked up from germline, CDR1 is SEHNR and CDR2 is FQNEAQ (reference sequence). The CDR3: CASSPRDSSYEQYF. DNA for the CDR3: TGTGCCAGCAGCCCCCGGGACAGCTCCTACGAGCAGTACTTC.

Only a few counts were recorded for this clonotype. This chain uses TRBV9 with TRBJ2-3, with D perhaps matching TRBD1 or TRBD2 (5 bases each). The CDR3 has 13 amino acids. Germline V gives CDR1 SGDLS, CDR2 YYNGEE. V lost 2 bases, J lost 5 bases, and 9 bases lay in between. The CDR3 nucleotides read TGTGCCAGCAGCGTGAGGGGTGTAGATACGCAGTATTTT. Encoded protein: CASSVRGVDTQYF.

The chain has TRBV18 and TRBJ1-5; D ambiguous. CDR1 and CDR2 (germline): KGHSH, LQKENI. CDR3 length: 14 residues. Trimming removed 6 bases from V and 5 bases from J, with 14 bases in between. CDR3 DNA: TGTGCCAGCTCGAAGGAAGGGTTGGATCAGCCCCAGCATTTT. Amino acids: CASSKEGLDQPQHF.

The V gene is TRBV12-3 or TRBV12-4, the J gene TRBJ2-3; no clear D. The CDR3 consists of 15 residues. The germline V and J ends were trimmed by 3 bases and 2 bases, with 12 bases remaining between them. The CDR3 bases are TGTGCCAGCAGTTTGTTGGACCTTAACACAGATACGCAGTATTTT. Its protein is CASSLLDLNTDTQYF.